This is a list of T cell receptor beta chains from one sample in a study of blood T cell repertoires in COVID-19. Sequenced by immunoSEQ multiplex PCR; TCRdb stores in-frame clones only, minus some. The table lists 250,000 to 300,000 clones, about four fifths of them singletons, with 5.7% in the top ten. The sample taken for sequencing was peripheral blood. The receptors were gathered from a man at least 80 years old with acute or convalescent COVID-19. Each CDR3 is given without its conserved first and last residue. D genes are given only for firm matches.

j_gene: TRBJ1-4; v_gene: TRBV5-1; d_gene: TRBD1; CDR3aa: ASQRRDSNEKLF
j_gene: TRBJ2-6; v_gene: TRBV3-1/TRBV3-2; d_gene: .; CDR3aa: ASSHRGSGANVLT
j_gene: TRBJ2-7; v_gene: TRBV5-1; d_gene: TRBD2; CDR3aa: ASSLESGGAYEQY
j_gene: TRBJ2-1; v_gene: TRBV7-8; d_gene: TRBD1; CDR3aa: ASSRDRALF
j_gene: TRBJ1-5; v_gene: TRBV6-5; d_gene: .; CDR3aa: ASSYSGGSNQPQH
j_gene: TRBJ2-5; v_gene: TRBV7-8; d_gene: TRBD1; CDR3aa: ASSPWDRGRLGETQY
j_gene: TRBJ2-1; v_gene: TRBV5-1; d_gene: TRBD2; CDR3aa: ASSPGLAGRNEQF
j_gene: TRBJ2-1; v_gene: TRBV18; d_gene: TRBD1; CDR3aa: ASSPGQGVYNEQF
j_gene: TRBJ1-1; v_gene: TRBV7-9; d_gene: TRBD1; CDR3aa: ASSKQGQMNTEAF
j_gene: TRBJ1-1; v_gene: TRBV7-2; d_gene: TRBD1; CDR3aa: ASSRNSQGAGTEAF
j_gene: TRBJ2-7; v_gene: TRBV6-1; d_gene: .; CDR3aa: ASSERWEAGGEQY
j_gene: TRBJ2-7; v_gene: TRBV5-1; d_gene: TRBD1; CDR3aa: ASSSSGQGRYEQY
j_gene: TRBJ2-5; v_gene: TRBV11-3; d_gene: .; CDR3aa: ASSEQGGKTQY
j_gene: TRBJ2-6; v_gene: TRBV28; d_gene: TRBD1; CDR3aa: ASRAGGVKGANVLT
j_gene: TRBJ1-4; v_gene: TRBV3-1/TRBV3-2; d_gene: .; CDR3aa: ASRAGLNEKLF
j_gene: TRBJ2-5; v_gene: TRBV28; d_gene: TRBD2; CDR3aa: ASSLAGGKTQY
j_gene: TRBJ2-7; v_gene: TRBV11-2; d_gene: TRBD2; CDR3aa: ASSSGGLAGRSYEQY
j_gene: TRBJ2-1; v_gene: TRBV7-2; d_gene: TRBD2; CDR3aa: ASSMFGLALNEQF
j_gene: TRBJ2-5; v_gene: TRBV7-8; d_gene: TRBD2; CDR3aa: ASSPSGTSGRGAETQY
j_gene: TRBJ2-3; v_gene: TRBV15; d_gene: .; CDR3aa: ATSPRDTTDTQY
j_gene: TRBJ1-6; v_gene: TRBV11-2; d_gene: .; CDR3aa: ASSPTMGGALVNSPLH
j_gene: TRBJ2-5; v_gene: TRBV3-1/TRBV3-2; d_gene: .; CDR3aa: ASMAPGETQY
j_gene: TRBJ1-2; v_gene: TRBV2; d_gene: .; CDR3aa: ASSPQGSSGYT
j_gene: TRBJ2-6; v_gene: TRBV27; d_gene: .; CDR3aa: ASSLNPGQLSGANVLT
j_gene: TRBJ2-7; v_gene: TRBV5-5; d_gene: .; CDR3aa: ASSIRVVAYEQY
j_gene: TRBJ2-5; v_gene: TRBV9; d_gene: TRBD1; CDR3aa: ASSPRDRAQETQY
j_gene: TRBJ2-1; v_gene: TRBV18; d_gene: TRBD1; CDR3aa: ASSPAGTENNEQF
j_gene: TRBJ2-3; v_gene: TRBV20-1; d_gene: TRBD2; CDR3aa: SASGLAGARTDTQY
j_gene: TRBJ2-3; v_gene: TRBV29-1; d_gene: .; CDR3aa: SVAGGTDTQY
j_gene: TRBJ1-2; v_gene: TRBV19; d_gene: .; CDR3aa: ASTHPGFSANYGYT
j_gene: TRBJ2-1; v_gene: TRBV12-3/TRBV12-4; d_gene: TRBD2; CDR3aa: ASSPHLAGEQF
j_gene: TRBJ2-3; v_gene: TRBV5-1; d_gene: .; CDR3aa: ASSLKGSGTDTQY
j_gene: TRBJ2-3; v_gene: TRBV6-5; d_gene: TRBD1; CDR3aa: ASSTQTGSTDTQY
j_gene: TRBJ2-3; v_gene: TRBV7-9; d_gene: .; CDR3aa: ASSLGGPTDTQY
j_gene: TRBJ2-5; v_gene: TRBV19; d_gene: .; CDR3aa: ASTPGAQY
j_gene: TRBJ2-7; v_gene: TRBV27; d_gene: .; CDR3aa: ASGKGGSYEQY
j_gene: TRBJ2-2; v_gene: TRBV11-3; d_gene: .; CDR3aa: ASSLEVGSTGELF